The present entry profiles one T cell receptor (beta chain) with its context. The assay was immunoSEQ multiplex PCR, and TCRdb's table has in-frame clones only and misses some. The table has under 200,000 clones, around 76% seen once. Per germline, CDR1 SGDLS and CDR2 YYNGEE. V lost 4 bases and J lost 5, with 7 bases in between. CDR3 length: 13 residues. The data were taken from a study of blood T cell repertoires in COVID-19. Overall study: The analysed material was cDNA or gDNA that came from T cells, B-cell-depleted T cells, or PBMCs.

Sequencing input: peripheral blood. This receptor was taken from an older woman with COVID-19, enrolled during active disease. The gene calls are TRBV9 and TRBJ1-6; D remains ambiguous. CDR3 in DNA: TGTGCCAGCAGCCCGAGAAATAATTCACCCCTCCACTTT. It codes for CASSPRNNSPLHF.